A single sample gave rise to the 9 T cell receptor beta chains below, sequenced in a study of tumor-infiltrating lymphocytes in primary liver carcinoma. Constant-region priming of roughly 490 ng total RNA yielded TCR beta cDNA. Three-round nested multiplex PCR performed with slightly modified ARM-PCR produced the TCR beta libraries. For roughly 10 cycles apiece, the opening two PCR rounds ran with TRBV1-TRBV30 forward primers and a C-beta reverse primer. TCRdb re-called the multiplex PCR reads with MiXCR, one entry per CDR3 protein. The table includes roughly 45,000 distinct CDR3 sequences, about two thirds detected once. Starting material for RNA and DNA co-extraction consisted of about 20-30 mg of unsorted bulk tissue. Sample: liver tumor tissue from sampling region 5. Subset noted: tumor region T5, tumor centre. These receptors were taken from a man aged 35 to 55 with primary liver carcinoma and hepatitis B virus infection.

This clonotype was found many times. The V and J genes are TRBV5-4 and TRBJ2-7, with D tentatively TRBD2 (5 bases). The CDR3 length is 13 residues. Trimming stripped 4 bases from V and 2 bases from J, with 10 bases between. Per germline, CDR1 SGHNT and CDR2 YYREEE (reference sequence). CDR3 bases: TGTGCCAGCAGCACACGACTAACCTACGAGCAGTACTTC. Amino acids: CASSTRLTYEQYF.

Concerning this clonotype itself: Sequence at one end of the junction differs from germline and may be a read error. The rearrangement uses TRBV4-2 and TRBJ1-2; the D gene is possibly TRBD1 (6 bases). The CDR3 totals 15 residues. Germline assignment: CDR1 LGHNA and CDR2 YNFKEQ. The CDR3 sequence is CASSQPQGSPGGYTF. The CDR3 nucleotides are TGTGCCAGCAGCCAGCCACAGGGCTCTCCTGGTGGCTACACATTC.

A note on this clonotype: Relative to the germline gene, one junction end is altered; a read error may explain this. The V gene is TRBV29-1, the J gene TRBJ2-3, with D unresolved. This CDR3 contains 14 residues. Germline loops: CDR1 SQVTM, CDR2 ANQGSEA. The CDR3: CSVEGQDGTDTHYF. Here the CDR3 DNA reads TGCAGCGTTGAAGGTCAGGACGGCACAGATACGCATTATTTT.

With regard to this clonotype: The CDR3 end shows no conserved phenylalanine or tryptophan, and so a read error is likely. This sequence joins TRBV10-1 and TRBJ2-7; 9 bases agree with TRBD2. Germline loops: CDR1 WNHNN, CDR2 SYGVQD (reference sequence). The CDR3 runs to 14 residues. The CDR3 reads CASNLPGLAYQQYS. The CDR3 region has the DNA TGCGCCAGCAACCTTCCGGGACTAGCCTACCAGCAGTACTCC.

CDR3 nucleotide sequence: TGTGCCAGCGGTTTGGCCGACAACTATGGCTACACCTTC. This gives the protein CASGLADNYGYTF. The chain carries TRBV5-4 and TRBJ1-2; D is unresolved. Germline CDR1 is SGHNT and CDR2 is YYREEE (reference sequence). Trimming left V 7 bases short and J 2 bases short, with 12 bases between. The CDR3 totals 13 residues.

This clonotype has only a few counts. Its ends do not fully match the called genes, so a read error is possible. The chain links TRBV7-8 to TRBJ2-7, with 10 bases that match TRBD2. CDR1 SGHVS and CDR2 FQNEAQ come from the germline V gene. This CDR3 region has 15 residues. The CDR3 nucleotides are TGTGTCAGCAGCTCCTGGACTAGCGGAGTCTACGAGCAGTACTTC. Protein: CVSSSWTSGVYEQYF. Full variable domain (outside the CDR3, taken from reference TRBV7-8 and TRBJ2-7): GAGVSQSPRYKVAKRGQDVALRCDPISGHVSLFWYQQALGQGPEFLTYFQNEAQLDKSGLPSDRFFAERPEGSVSTLKIQRTQQEDSAVYLCVSSSWTSGVYEQYFGPGTRLTVT.

CDR3 sequence: CASSPETGANTLTF. CDR3 nucleotide sequence: TGTGCCAGCAGCCCAGAAACTGGGGCCAACACCCTGACTTTC. The rearrangement links TRBV4-2 to TRBJ2-6, with D tentatively TRBD1 (5 bases). CDR1 is LGHNA, CDR2 YNFKEQ, per germline. The V end was cut by 4 bases, the J end by 15 bases, with 19 bases between. This CDR3 comprises 14 residues.

This clonotype came up a few times. V and J are TRBV19 and TRBJ1-4; TRBD1 might be the D (5 bases). The CDR3 runs to 13 residues. V lost 2 bases and J 8 bases, leaving 9 bases between the germline ends. Per germline, CDR1 LNHDA and CDR2 SQIVND (reference sequence). The CDR3 spells CASSIPGAEKLFF. CDR3 nucleotide sequence: TGTGCCAGTAGTATACCCGGGGCAGAAAAACTGTTTTTT.

CDR3 sequence reads: CASSISTGETQYF. The CDR3 bases are TGTGCCAGCAGTATCTCGACAGGAGAGACCCAGTACTTC. V usage is TRBV6-1 and J usage is TRBJ2-5, with a tentative D call TRBD1 (6 bases). V lost 5 bases and J lost 4, with 11 bases in between. There are 13 residues in the CDR3. Germline V gene sequence: CDR1 MNHNS, CDR2 SASEGT.